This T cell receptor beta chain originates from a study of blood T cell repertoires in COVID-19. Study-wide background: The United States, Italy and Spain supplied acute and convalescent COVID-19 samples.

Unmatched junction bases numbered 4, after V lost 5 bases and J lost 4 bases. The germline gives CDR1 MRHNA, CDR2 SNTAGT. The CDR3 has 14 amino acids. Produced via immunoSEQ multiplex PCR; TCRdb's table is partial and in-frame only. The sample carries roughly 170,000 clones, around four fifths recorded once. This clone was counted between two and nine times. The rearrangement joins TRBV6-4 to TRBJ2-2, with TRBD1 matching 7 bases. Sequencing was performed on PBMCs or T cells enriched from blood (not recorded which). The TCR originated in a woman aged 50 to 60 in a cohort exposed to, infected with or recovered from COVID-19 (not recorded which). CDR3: CASSRGPGTGELFF. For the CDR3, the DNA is TGTGCCAGCAGTAGGGGGCCGGGCACCGGGGAGCTGTTTTTT.